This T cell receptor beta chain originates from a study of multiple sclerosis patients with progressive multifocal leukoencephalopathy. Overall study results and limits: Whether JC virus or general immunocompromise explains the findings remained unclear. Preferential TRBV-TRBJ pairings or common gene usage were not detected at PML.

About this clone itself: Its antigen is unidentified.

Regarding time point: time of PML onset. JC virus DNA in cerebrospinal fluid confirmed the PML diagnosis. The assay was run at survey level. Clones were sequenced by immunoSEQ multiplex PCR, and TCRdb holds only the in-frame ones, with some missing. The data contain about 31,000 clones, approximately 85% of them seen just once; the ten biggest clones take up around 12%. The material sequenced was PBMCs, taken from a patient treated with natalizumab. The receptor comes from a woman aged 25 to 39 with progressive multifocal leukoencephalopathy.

The CDR3 nucleotides are TGTGCCAGCTCACCACCACTAGCGGGGGGAGATGGTACGCAGTATTTT. Protein sequence: CASSPPLAGGDGTQYF. This chain uses TRBV18 with TRBJ2-3, with 12 bases that match TRBD2. CDR1 and CDR2 from the germline V gene are KGHSH and LQKENI. V lost 0 bases, J lost 8 bases, and 6 bases stayed unmatched. The CDR3 has 16 residues.